The 17 T cell receptor beta chains below all came from one sample that was sequenced in a study of CD8+ T cells in alopecia areata. Extracted RNA was reverse transcribed into cDNA, the sequencing template. Here immunoSEQ multiplex PCR was the method, and the copy in TCRdb shows in-frame clones only, minus some. Of about 130,000 clones listed, approximately 58% were seen once; the top ten hold 3.5% to 5.5%. The sequenced sample was CD4+ T cells sorted from blood, obtained at week 0. These receptors originate from a human donor with alopecia areata.

The rearrangement links TRBV19 to TRBJ1-2; D is unclear. V was pared by 4 bases and J by 2 bases, with 8 bases between. Germline assignment: CDR1 LNHDA and CDR2 SQIVND (reference sequence). The CDR3 is 13 amino acids. The CDR3 reads CASSREWNYGYTF. CDR3 coding DNA: TGTGCCAGTAGTAGGGAGTGGAACTATGGCTACACCTTC.

The chain links TRBV5-4 to TRBJ2-5; possible D gene TRBD2, 6 bases. The CDR3 is 15 amino acids. V shed 4 bases and J shed 3 bases, with 16 bases lying between them. Germline-derived CDR1 and CDR2 are SGHNT and YYREEE (reference sequence). CDR3 sequence reads: CASSPYLGGEETQYF. The CDR3 DNA sequence: TGTGCCAGCAGCCCATATTTGGGGGGTGAAGAGACCCAGTACTTC.

This clone has more than one count but fewer than ten. The chain has TRBV7-2 and TRBJ2-7; D not certain. V dropped 1 base and J dropped 2 bases, with 9 bases sitting between them. Germline CDR1 SGHTA, CDR2 FQGNSA. The CDR3 contains 14 residues. The CDR3 DNA is TGTGCCAGCAGCTTAGATTGGGCAGCCTACGAGCAGTACTTC. Amino acid sequence: CASSLDWAAYEQYF.

The chain employs TRBV10-3 and TRBJ2-1; no definite D call. This CDR3 comprises 15 residues. V was pared by 0 bases and J by 8 bases, with 14 bases between. Germline-derived CDR1 and CDR2 are ENHRY and SYGVKD. As DNA, the CDR3 is TGTGCCATCAGTGAGTCGATGGCAAGAGTCGATGAGCAGTTCTTC. This codes for CAISESMARVDEQFF.

J is TRBJ2-5 and V is TRBV29-1; D is ambiguous. Trimming took off 3 bases at V and 4 bases at J, with 9 bases between the two ends. Germline loops: CDR1 SQVTM, CDR2 ANQGSEA. This CDR3 has 12 residues. CDR3 in amino acids: CSVDSGLETQYF. The CDR3 DNA is TGCAGCGTTGATTCCGGGCTAGAGACCCAGTACTTC.

The chain uses TRBV5-5 and TRBJ1-1, with no clear D. V lost 2 bases to trimming and J lost 1 base, with 9 bases between them. CDR3 length equals 14 residues. In germline, CDR1 is SGHKS, CDR2 YYEKEE (reference sequence). The CDR3 is CASSFVSANTEAFF. In DNA form, the CDR3 reads TGTGCCAGCAGCTTTGTGTCGGCGAACACTGAAGCTTTCTTT.

This clone occurred a few times. One end of the junction varies from germline; a read error may be responsible. The CDR3 spells CASGYSTGGYNF. The CDR3 nucleotides read TGTGCCAGCGGCTATAGTACAGGGGGGTATAACTTC. The rearrangement uses TRBV7-2 and TRBJ2-7; TRBD1 agrees at 8 bases. The CDR3 totals 12 residues. Germline V gene lookup returns CDR1 SGHTA and CDR2 FQGNSA.

This clone was counted between two and nine times. The chain couples TRBV23-1 to TRBJ1-4; 9 bases agree with TRBD1. TRBV23-1 is classed as an ORF, of uncertain function. Trimming cost V 4 bases and J 4 bases; bases outside gene matches: 10. The CDR3 runs to 17 residues. The CDR3 protein is CASSLPNPGQGNEKLFF. The CDR3 DNA reads TGCGCCAGCAGTCTACCTAACCCGGGACAGGGTAATGAAAAACTGTTTTTT.

The gene calls are TRBV7-8 and TRBJ2-3, with D unresolved. From germline, CDR1 is SGHVS and CDR2 FQNEAQ. V gave up 0 bases and J gave up 1 base, with 14 bases separating them. The CDR3 is 17 residues long. CDR3 loop: CASSLATRMVRTDTQYF. The CDR3 DNA follows: TGTGCCAGCAGCTTAGCGACGAGGATGGTACGCACAGATACGCAGTATTTT.

Concerning this clone itself: The same CDR3 arises from other DNA sequences in this sample as well. J is TRBJ1-2 and V is TRBV6-5; 8 bases line up with TRBD1. J lost 3 bases, V lost 0 bases, and 3 bases had no gene match. The V gene's germline CDR1 is MNHEY and CDR2 SVGAGI. This CDR3 contains 15 residues. DNA of the CDR3: TGTGCCAGCAGTTACTCGGTGACAGGGGACTATGGCTACACCTTC. Translation: CASSYSVTGDYGYTF.

DNA of the CDR3: TGTGCCAGCAGTTACCCGGGGGTATCGAACAATGAGCAGTTCTTC. Its protein is CASSYPGVSNNEQFF. This rearrangement joins TRBV6-6 to TRBJ2-1; D is perhaps TRBD2 (6 bases). The CDR3 length is 15 residues. V shed 2 bases and J shed 5 bases, with 13 bases lying between them. Germline CDR1 and CDR2: MNHNY and SVGAGI (reference sequence).

The chain links TRBV18 to TRBJ2-3; D not certain. The CDR3 consists of 13 residues. V lost 4 bases, J lost 0 bases, and 5 bases lay in between. Looked up from germline, CDR1 is KGHSH and CDR2 is LQKENI. The CDR3 DNA reads as TGTGCCAGCTCACTGTCGAGCACAGATACGCAGTATTTT. This translates into CASSLSSTDTQYF.

The genes are TRBV5-1 and TRBJ1-5; D gene uncertain. Germline V lookup: CDR1 SGHRS, CDR2 YFSETQ. V was pared by 4 bases and J by 1 base, with 6 bases between. This CDR3 has 13 residues. The CDR3 bases are TGCGCCAGCAGCCCCACCAGCAATCAGCCCCAGCATTTT. Translation gives CASSPTSNQPQHF.

The gene calls are TRBV27 and TRBJ1-5; D remains unclear. CDR3 size: 14 residues. Per germline, CDR1 MNHEY and CDR2 SMNVEV (reference sequence). V was shortened by 6 bases and J by 1 base, with 10 bases between the two germline ends. CDR3 loop: CASRKDPSNQPQHF. The CDR3 nucleotides are TGTGCCAGCAGGAAGGACCCAAGCAATCAGCCCCAGCATTTT.

The chain carries TRBV15 and TRBJ1-5; maybe TRBD1 (5 bases). Germline-derived CDR1 and CDR2 are LNHNV and YYDKDF (reference sequence). The CDR3 contains 14 residues. Trimming took 1 base from V and 4 from J, leaving 8 bases between them. The CDR3 sequence is CATSRGDPNQPQHF. The CDR3 nucleotides are TGTGCCACCAGCAGAGGGGACCCAAATCAGCCCCAGCATTTT. Full variable domain (rest looked up from reference TRBV15 and TRBJ1-5): DAMVIQNPRYQVTQFGKPVTLSCSQTLNHNVMYWYQQKSSQAPKLLFHYYDKDFNNEADTPDNFQSRRPNTSFCFLDIRSPGLGDTAMYLCATSRGDPNQPQHFGDGTRLSIL.

This chain connects TRBV29-1 to TRBJ2-1, with TRBD1 matching 10 bases. J gave up 6 bases and V 6 bases, and 5 bases lay outside the gene matches. The CDR3 is made up of 13 amino acids. Germline assignment: CDR1 SQVTM and CDR2 ANQGSEA. CDR3: CSVAGTGVNEQFF. The CDR3 DNA reads as TGCAGCGTGGCCGGGACAGGGGTCAATGAGCAGTTCTTC.

The CDR3 DNA is TGTGCCAGCAGGGTTACGTTGGGGGGAGAGGAAAAACTGTTTTTT. As protein: CASRVTLGGEEKLFF. The rearrangement links TRBV6-6 to TRBJ1-4; weak D call: TRBD1 (5 bases). Trimming removed 6 bases from V and 8 bases from J, with 19 bases in between. The CDR3 covers 15 residues. Germline V gene sequence: CDR1 MNHNY, CDR2 SVGAGI (reference sequence).